A single sample is the source of the 19 T cell receptor beta chains below, sequenced in a study of T cells after posttransplantation cyclophosphamide. Repertoires were generated with immunoSEQ multiplex PCR, while TCRdb's copy carries only in-frame clones and drops some. This table holds more than 20,000 clones, approximately 70% found once. Material for sequencing was memory CD4+ T cells sorted from PBMCs. These receptors all come from a woman in her fifties or sixties in good health, CMV-negative, and a related stem cell transplant donor.

The V and J genes are TRBV7-9 and TRBJ2-3; 11 bases match TRBD2. The CDR3 consists of 16 residues. Trimming at V came to 5 bases and at J to 2 bases, leaving 6 bases not matched to a gene. Germline V gene lookup returns CDR1 SEHNR and CDR2 FQNEAQ (reference sequence). CDR3 amino acids: CASSPGTSGPTDTQYF. The CDR3 coding sequence is TGTGCCAGCAGCCCCGGGACTAGCGGACCCACAGATACGCAGTATTTT.

CDR3 protein: CASRTGNYEQYF. CDR3 nucleotides: TGTGCCAGCAGGACAGGTAACTACGAGCAGTACTTC. The rearrangement uses TRBV27 and TRBJ2-7; D perhaps matches TRBD1 (6 bases). This CDR3 is built from 12 residues. The germline V gene has CDR1 MNHEY and CDR2 SMNVEV (reference sequence). With 6 bases removed from V and 3 bases from J, the gap between germline ends came to 9 bases.

The V gene is TRBV5-6, the J gene TRBJ1-5; no clear D gene. This CDR3 is built from 14 residues. Germline CDR1 and CDR2: SGHDT and YYEEEE. V was clipped by 2 bases and J by 2 bases, with 8 bases between them. The chain's CDR3 is CASSFIGGNQPQHF. The DNA for the CDR3 is TGTGCCAGCAGCTTTATCGGGGGCAATCAGCCCCAGCATTTT.

This chain links TRBV4-3 with TRBJ1-1; 9 bases are shared with TRBD1. CDR1 LGHNA and CDR2 YSLEER come from the germline V gene. Germline trimming cut 4 bases from V and 7 bases from J; bases unmatched to any gene: 7. The CDR3 is made up of 14 amino acids. Here the CDR3 DNA reads TGCGCCAGCAGCCGAACAGGGGGCTTCAATGAAGCTTTCTTT. Translated, it gives CASSRTGGFNEAFF.

The V and J genes are TRBV7-2 and TRBJ2-5, with 8 bases identical to TRBD1. This CDR3 spans 14 amino acids. V lost 2 bases and J lost 4; bases outside the gene matches: 3. Germline values: CDR1 SGHTA, CDR2 FQGNSA. Written as DNA, the CDR3 is TGTGCCAGCAGCTTACAGGGGGCGTCAGAGACCCAGTACTTC. This encodes CASSLQGASETQYF. Together with reference TRBV7-2 and TRBJ2-5, the CDR3 gives the full variable domain: GAGVSQSPSNKVTEKGKDVELRCDPISGHTALYWYRQSLGQGLEFLIYFQGNSAPDKSGLPSDRFSAERTGGSVSTLTIQRTQQEDSAVYLCASSLQGASETQYFGPGTRLLVL.

This rearrangement joins TRBV19 to TRBJ1-5, with 7 bases lining up with TRBD1. The V gene's germline CDR1 is LNHDA and CDR2 SQIVND (reference sequence). This CDR3 is 15 amino acids long. V was pared by 4 bases and J by 8 bases, with 11 bases of the junction left unmatched. CDR3 DNA: TGTGCCAGTAGTAGATTTGCAGGGGGAAGGGAGCCCCAGCATTTT. Its translation: CASSRFAGGREPQHF.

The sample holds a few counts of this clone. The CDR3 bases are TGTGCCAGCAGCTTAGGCGGGGCACAGCAAGAGACCCAGTACTTC. Translation gives CASSLGGAQQETQYF. The chain combines TRBV7-9 with TRBJ2-5, with D possibly being TRBD2 (6 bases). The CDR3 extends over 15 amino acids. Trimming shortened V by 1 base and J by 2 bases, and 11 bases separated the two germline ends. CDR1 and CDR2 (germline): SEHNR, FQNEAQ (reference sequence).

This clone was observed a handful of times. The V call is TRBV6-6, the J call TRBJ1-2; TRBD1 aligns across 7 bases. Germline CDR1 reads MNHNY; CDR2 reads SVGAGI (reference sequence). This CDR3 spans 14 amino acids. V shed 4 bases, J shed 2 bases, and the junction held 4 bases outside the gene matches. CDR3 nucleotide sequence: TGTGCCAGCAGTTCCCAACAGGGGAACTATGGCTACACCTTC. Amino acids: CASSSQQGNYGYTF.

This clone has a handful of counts. The chain couples TRBV28 to TRBJ2-7; D is uncertain. CDR1 and CDR2 from the germline V gene are MDHEN and SYDVKM. The CDR3 has 14 amino acids. Between the trimmed V and J ends, which lost 1 base and 2 bases, there was a span of 9 bases. The chain's CDR3 is CASSLFRLPYEQYF. DNA of the CDR3: TGTGCCAGCAGTTTATTCAGATTACCCTACGAGCAGTACTTC.

The chain carries TRBV2 and TRBJ2-7; a weak D match, TRBD2 (5 bases). V gave up 7 bases and J gave up 2 bases, with 18 bases separating them. Per the germline V gene, CDR1 is SNHLY and CDR2 is FYNNEI. The CDR3 consists of 15 residues. The CDR3 protein is CASKRFSGEPYEQYF. DNA of the CDR3: TGTGCCAGCAAACGGTTTTCTGGGGAGCCCTACGAGCAGTACTTC.

The chain carries TRBV19 and TRBJ1-6, with 10 nucleotides matching TRBD1. Germline trimming cut 5 bases from V and 4 bases from J; bases unmatched to any gene: 5. The length of the CDR3 is 16 residues. CDR1 is LNHDA, CDR2 SQIVND, per germline (reference sequence). CDR3 amino acids: CASSHRDRGYNSPLHF. CDR3 DNA sequence: TGTGCCAGTAGTCACCGGGACAGGGGTTATAATTCACCCCTCCACTTT.

The chain recombines TRBV7-2 with TRBJ1-2; TRBD1 aligns across 8 bases. This CDR3 has 13 amino acids. CDR1 and CDR2 from the germline V gene are SGHTA and FQGNSA. Unmatched junction bases numbered 3, after V lost 1 base and J lost 8 bases. CDR3 loop: CASSLGTGRGYTF. The CDR3 region has the DNA TGTGCCAGCAGCTTAGGGACAGGGAGAGGCTACACCTTC.

The chain uses TRBV23-1 and TRBJ2-1, with D possibly matching TRBD2 (6 bases). TRBV23-1 qualifies as an ORF whose function is uncertain. This CDR3 has 18 amino acids. Trimming shortened V by 0 bases and J by 9 bases, and 24 bases separated the two germline ends. CDR3 residues: CASSQSHLGTRCYTEQFF. The CDR3 DNA reads as TGCGCCAGCAGTCAATCTCACCTCGGGACTCGGTGTTATACTGAGCAGTTCTTC.

By share, this clone counts as medium-sized. The chain combines TRBV27 with TRBJ1-1, with D possibly TRBD1 on 5 matching bases. This CDR3 is built from 15 residues. Germline V gene lookup returns CDR1 MNHEY and CDR2 SMNVEV (reference sequence). V gave up 3 bases and J gave up 1 base, with 12 bases separating them. This CDR3 is CASSFQGHENTEAFF. The CDR3 nucleotides read TGTGCCAGCAGTTTCCAGGGCCACGAGAACACTGAAGCTTTCTTT.

This clone was seen a handful of times. This chain joins TRBV11-1 and TRBJ2-1; 9 bases match TRBD1. The germline CDR1 and CDR2 sequences are SGHAT and FQDESV (reference sequence). The CDR3 extends over 17 amino acids. Trimming removed 5 bases from V and 8 bases from J; junction bases left unmatched: 16. For the CDR3, the DNA is TGTGCCAGCAGCCCTCCAGACTCCGGGACAGGGAGCGATGAGCAGTTCTTC. Translating gives CASSPPDSGTGSDEQFF.

This chain joins TRBV6-6 and TRBJ2-3; a possible D gene is TRBD1 (6 bases). The CDR3 is 14 amino acids. Trimming cost V 6 bases and J 4 bases, with 14 bases left between them. The germline V gene encodes CDR1 MNHNY and CDR2 SVGAGI (reference sequence). The CDR3 sequence is CASRTRTVPDTQYF. The CDR3 bases are TGTGCCAGCAGAACCCGGACAGTTCCAGATACGCAGTATTTT.

The rearrangement joins TRBV15 to TRBJ2-3; 9 bases match TRBD2. The germline V gene encodes CDR1 LNHNV and CDR2 YYDKDF (reference sequence). With 1 base clipped from V and 5 bases from J, the junction kept 1 base outside the gene matches. The CDR3 totals 14 residues. This CDR3 is CATSRALAGDTQYF. Here the CDR3 DNA reads TGTGCCACCAGCAGAGCACTAGCGGGAGATACGCAGTATTTT.

This clone was seen a few times. V is TRBV5-8 and J is TRBJ1-5; no firm D call. V gave up 2 bases and J gave up 0 bases, with 6 bases separating them. Looked up from germline, CDR1 is SGHTS and CDR2 is YDEGEE. The CDR3 is made up of 14 amino acids. The CDR3 region is CASSFGYSNQPQHF. The CDR3, as DNA: TGTGCCAGCAGCTTCGGGTATAGCAATCAGCCCCAGCATTTT.

The CDR3 region is CASRPGTGLYEQYF. Here the CDR3 DNA reads TGTGCCAGCAGACCAGGGACAGGGCTTTACGAGCAGTACTTC. The chain has TRBV2 and TRBJ2-7; 9 positions agree with TRBD1. Germline values: CDR1 SNHLY, CDR2 FYNNEI. Trimming at V came to 6 bases and at J to 4 bases, leaving 7 bases not matched to a gene. The CDR3 runs 14 residues.